The clone carrying this T cell receptor beta chain was observed a handful of times. Its antigen is not known. The sample comes from a study of post-analysis software for immune sequencing data. Looking at the study overall: Some patients lacked subtype; others had relapsing-remitting, secondary progressive or progressive-relapsing disease. General study results and limits: There was significantly lower normalized Chao1 diversity in multiple sclerosis patients than in controls. Higher frequency in patients than in controls was seen for roughly 5 TRBV segments, with TRBV5-6, TRBV5-1 and TRBV20-1 among them.

Libraries were made from TCR beta cDNA, and they carried unique molecular identifiers. With roughly 1 to 10 million T cells as the source, 540,000 or so cDNA molecules resulted. TCRdb processed the PCR reads anew with MiXCR; each CDR3 protein has one entry. The data show about 770,000 distinct CDR3 sequences, 46% seen once. The length of the CDR3 is 14 residues. V lost 4 bases, J lost 1 base, and 4 bases stayed unmatched. Germline lookup yields CDR1 SQVTM and CDR2 ANQGSEA. The sample consisted of blood. This chain joins TRBV29-1 and TRBJ2-1, with TRBD2 matching over 7 bases. The TCR originated in a girl aged 5 to 17 with multiple sclerosis. DNA of the CDR3: TGCAGCGTTGGTAAGCGGGAATCCTACAATGAGCAGTTCTTC. This encodes CSVGKRESYNEQFF.